A selection of T cell receptor beta chains follows, all from one sample in a study of T cell responses to AZD1222 COVID-19 vaccine. The data were produced by immunoSEQ multiplex PCR, yet TCRdb's version contains in-frame clones alone and is incomplete. The sample records 150,000 to 200,000 clones, under 95% being singletons. Here the sequenced sample was peripheral blood, taken 28 days after the second AZD1222 dose. All receptors come from an adult who received the AZD1222 COVID-19 vaccine. Both conserved end residues are part of each CDR3. D genes are given only for firm matches. Clone size, where shown, is once, few, many, or a class for clones that have expanded.

>TRBD2|TRBJ2-1|-|TRBV9
CASSVATSLAGSSYNEQFF
TGTGCCAGCAGCGTAGCTACTTCCTTAGCGGGATCCTCCTACAATGAGCAGTTCTTC
>TRBD2|TRBJ2-1|-|TRBV7-9
CASRGVAGKQFF
TGTGCCAGCAGGGGAGTAGCGGGAAAGCAGTTCTTC
>-|TRBJ1-1|-|TRBV5-1
CASSPGAGVNTEAFF
TGCGCCAGCAGCCCTGGAGCAGGGGTGAACACTGAAGCTTTCTTT
>TRBD1|TRBJ1-1|-|TRBV5-4
CASSSQGDGPKEAFF
TGTGCCAGCAGCTCACAGGGGGACGGCCCAAAGGAAGCTTTCTTT
>-|TRBJ1-1|-|TRBV2
CASRQGYDRWNTEAFF
TGTGCCAGCAGGCAGGGGTACGACAGATGGAACACTGAAGCTTTCTTT
>-|TRBJ2-1|-|TRBV28
CASSLSHNEQFF
TGTGCCAGCAGTTTATCCCACAATGAGCAGTTCTTC
>-|TRBJ2-5|-|TRBV10-3
CAISESPRWETQYF
TGTGCCATCAGTGAGTCGCCGCGCTGGGAGACCCAGTACTTC
>TRBD2|TRBJ2-1|-|TRBV6-1
CATQAGAISYNEQFF
TGTGCCACACAAGCGGGGGCGATCTCCTACAATGAGCAGTTCTTC
>TRBD1|TRBJ1-5|-|TRBV5-4
CASSLGGQPGTQHF
TGTGCCAGCAGCTTGGGGGGACAGCCAGGTACCCAGCATTTT
>-|TRBJ1-3|-|TRBV7-2
CASSPSSGNTIYF
TGTGCCAGCAGCCCATCCTCTGGAAACACCATATATTTT
>-|TRBJ2-1|-|TRBV19
CASRQSPNEQFF
TGTGCCAGTAGGCAGAGCCCCAATGAGCAGTTCTTC
>TRBD2|TRBJ2-1|-|TRBV4-3
CASSQVSGRALGNEQFF
TGCGCCAGCAGCCAAGTTTCCGGGAGGGCCCTTGGCAATGAGCAGTTCTTC
>TRBD1|TRBJ1-2|-|TRBV5-1
CASSLGQGAYGYTF
TGCGCCAGCAGCCTAGGACAGGGGGCTTATGGCTACACCTTC
>-|TRBJ2-1|-|TRBV21-1
CASSLTPLALATYNEQFF
TGTGCCAGCAGCCTCACCCCGCTGGCCTTAGCGACCTACAATGAGCAGTTCTTC
>-|TRBJ2-7|-|TRBV11-2
CASSTLGTGHYEQYF
TGTGCCAGCAGCACGCTGGGAACAGGACACTACGAGCAGTACTTC
>-|TRBJ2-7|-|TRBV18
CASSRTGSSYEQYF
TGTGCCAGCTCACGAACAGGCTCTTCCTACGAGCAGTACTTC
>-|TRBJ1-1|-|TRBV7-9
CASSFDSMNTEAFF
TGTGCCAGCAGCTTCGACAGCATGAACACTGAAGCTTTCTTT
>TRBD1|TRBJ2-1|-|TRBV30
CAWSPETGNRPYNEQFF
TGTGCCTGGAGTCCCGAGACAGGGAATCGCCCCTACAATGAGCAGTTCTTC
>TRBD1|TRBJ1-4|-|TRBV7-6
CASSWGQTNEKLFF
TGTGCCAGCAGCTGGGGACAGACTAATGAAAAACTGTTTTTT
>TRBD1|TRBJ1-5|-|TRBV7-2
CASSFLTGENQPQHF
TGTGCCAGCAGCTTCTTGACAGGGGAGAATCAGCCCCAGCATTTT
>-|TRBJ2-1|once|TRBV19
CASIDGSLNEQFF
TGTGCCAGTATAGACGGGAGTTTAAATGAGCAGTTCTTC
>-|TRBJ1-4|-|TRBV11-3
CKYKGEKLFF
TGTAAGTATAAGGGCGAAAAACTGTTTTTT
>-|TRBJ1-1|-|TRBV20-1
CSARKGMEGIF
TGCAGTGCTAGGAAGGGAATGGAGGGGATCTTT
>-|TRBJ2-5|once|TRBV5-6
CASSLFLGGPYQETQYF
TGTGCCAGCAGCTTATTTCTAGGGGGGCCGTACCAAGAGACCCAGTACTTC
>TRBD2|TRBJ2-1|-|TRBV5-4
CASSPSSGRDNEQFF
TGTGCCAGCAGCCCCTCTAGCGGGAGGGATAATGAGCAGTTCTTC
>-|TRBJ1-2|-|TRBV30
CAWSSQTVPSAYGYTF
TGTGCCTGGAGCTCCCAGACCGTCCCAAGCGCCTATGGCTACACCTTC
>-|TRBJ1-5|-|TRBV19
CASRRDGDQPQHF
TGTGCCAGCCGCAGGGACGGAGATCAGCCCCAGCATTTT
>TRBD2|TRBJ2-3|-|TRBV5-1
CASSRGLAGVPDTQYF
TGCGCCAGCAGCAGGGGACTAGCGGGGGTCCCGGATACGCAGTATTTT
>-|TRBJ2-3|-|TRBV19
CASSIMEGNKDTQYF
TGTGCCAGTAGTATCATGGAGGGGAATAAGGATACGCAGTATTTT
>-|TRBJ2-7|-|TRBV6-1
CASTRGAGADYEQYF
TGTGCCAGCACCCGGGGGGCGGGAGCTGACTACGAGCAGTACTTC
>-|TRBJ1-6|-|TRBV6-6
CASSPGVPSSYNSPLHF
TGTGCCAGCAGTCCCGGGGTACCGAGCTCCTATAATTCACCCCTCCACTTT
>-|TRBJ1-5|-|TRBV7-8
CASSSLQIPGGPQHF
TGTGCCAGCAGCTCCCTGCAGATTCCCGGGGGGCCCCAGCATTTT
>-|TRBJ1-1|-|TRBV3-1/TRBV3-2
CASSLDYSNTEAFF
TGTGCCAGCAGCCTGGACTACTCGAACACTGAAGCTTTCTTT
>-|TRBJ2-1|-|TRBV27
CASSSGHGYNEQFF
TGTGCCAGCAGTTCGGGGCACGGGTACAATGAGCAGTTCTTC
>TRBD1|TRBJ1-2|-|TRBV19
CASSTTKNQGQGRGYTF
TGTGCCAGTAGTACTACAAAAAACCAGGGACAGGGGAGAGGCTACACCTTC
>-|TRBJ2-7|-|TRBV7-2
CASSLASDLYEQYF
TGTGCCAGCAGCTTAGCGTCGGACCTCTACGAGCAGTACTTC
>-|TRBJ2-1|-|TRBV19
CAISDYNEQFF
TGTGCTATCTCCGACTACAATGAGCAGTTCTTC
>-|TRBJ1-6|-|TRBV7-2
CASSLVPGHDNSPLHF
TGTGCCAGCAGCTTAGTGCCCGGTCACGATAATTCACCCCTCCACTTT
>TRBD2|TRBJ2-1|once|TRBV28
CASSGVRLADNEQFF
TGTGCCAGCAGTGGGGTTAGACTAGCGGACAATGAGCAGTTCTTC
>-|TRBJ2-1|-|TRBV9
CASSFSGEVRNEQFF
TGTGCCAGCAGCTTCAGCGGTGAGGTCAGGAATGAGCAGTTCTTC
>TRBD2|TRBJ2-1|-|TRBV6-2/TRBV6-3
CASSNLKVAGGLNEQFF
TGTGCCAGCAGTAACCTGAAAGTAGCGGGAGGGCTTAATGAGCAGTTCTTC
>TRBD1|TRBJ1-4|-|TRBV6-5
CASSYLRGAREKLFF
TGTGCCAGCAGTTACCTCAGGGGGGCTCGTGAAAAACTGTTTTTT
>TRBD1|TRBJ1-2|once|TRBV24-1
CATSDNRDSYGYTF
TGTGCCACCAGTGATAACCGGGACAGCTATGGCTACACCTTC
>-|TRBJ1-3|-|TRBV7-8
CASSPGTRSPGNTIYF
TGTGCCAGCAGCCCCGGGACAAGAAGCCCTGGAAACACCATATATTTT
>TRBD2|TRBJ2-1|-|TRBV4-2
CASSQTSGAYNEQFF
TGTGCCAGCAGTCAGACTAGCGGGGCCTACAATGAGCAGTTCTTC
>TRBD2|TRBJ2-7|-|TRBV19
CASRTSGSPKQYF
TGTGCCAGCCGGACTAGCGGGAGCCCCAAGCAGTACTTC
>TRBD1|TRBJ1-4|-|TRBV28
CASSELGQGKFNEKLFF
TGTGCCAGCAGTGAGTTGGGACAGGGGAAGTTTAATGAAAAACTGTTTTTT
>-|TRBJ2-1|-|TRBV4-1
CASSPLITAVREQFF
TGCGCCAGCAGCCCCCTAATTACGGCTGTAAGGGAGCAGTTCTTC
>-|TRBJ2-7|-|TRBV5-1
CASSLDPDLPREQYF
TGCGCCAGCAGCTTGGATCCCGACCTACCCCGAGAGCAGTACTTC